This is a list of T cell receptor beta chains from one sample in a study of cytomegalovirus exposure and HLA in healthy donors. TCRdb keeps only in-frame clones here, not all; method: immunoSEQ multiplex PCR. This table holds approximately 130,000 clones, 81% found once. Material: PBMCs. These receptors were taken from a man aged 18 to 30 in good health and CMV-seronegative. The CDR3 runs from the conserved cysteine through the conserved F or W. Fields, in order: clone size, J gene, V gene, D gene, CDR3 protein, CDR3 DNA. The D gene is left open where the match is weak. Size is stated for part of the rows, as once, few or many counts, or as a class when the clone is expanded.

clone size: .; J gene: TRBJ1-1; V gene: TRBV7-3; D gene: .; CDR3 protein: CASSSGGRREAFF; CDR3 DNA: TGTGCCAGCAGCTCCGGGGGGCGAAGGGAAGCTTTCTTT
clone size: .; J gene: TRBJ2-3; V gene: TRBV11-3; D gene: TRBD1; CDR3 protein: CASSSRQGRGEDTQYF; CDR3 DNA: TGTGCCAGCAGCTCACGACAGGGAAGAGGGGAAGATACGCAGTATTTT
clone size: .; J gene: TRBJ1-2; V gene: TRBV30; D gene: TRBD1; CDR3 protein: CAWSVKGADYGYTF; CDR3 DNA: TGTGCCTGGAGTGTGAAGGGGGCGGACTATGGCTACACCTTC
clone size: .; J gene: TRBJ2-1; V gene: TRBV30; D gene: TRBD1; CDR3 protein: CAWTGPGRGSGEQFF; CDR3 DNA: TGTGCCTGGACTGGGCCAGGCAGGGGGTCTGGTGAGCAGTTCTTC
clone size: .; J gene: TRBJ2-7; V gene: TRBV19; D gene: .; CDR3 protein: CASSITGSEQYF; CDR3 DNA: TGTGCCAGTAGTATAACAGGGAGCGAGCAGTACTTC
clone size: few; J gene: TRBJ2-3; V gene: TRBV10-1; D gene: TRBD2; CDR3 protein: CASSGGGTDTQYF; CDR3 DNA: TGCGCCAGCAGCGGGGGGGGAACAGATACGCAGTATTTT
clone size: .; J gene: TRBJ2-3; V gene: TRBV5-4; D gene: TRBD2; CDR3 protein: CASSRPSGGADGTDTQYF; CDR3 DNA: TGTGCCAGCAGCCGTCCTAGCGGGGGGGCCGACGGCACAGATACGCAGTATTTT
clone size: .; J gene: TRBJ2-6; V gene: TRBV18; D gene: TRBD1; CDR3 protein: CASSPLPGQGLPGANVLTF; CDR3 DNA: TGTGCCAGCTCACCACTTCCCGGACAGGGTTTACCTGGGGCCAACGTCCTGACTTTC
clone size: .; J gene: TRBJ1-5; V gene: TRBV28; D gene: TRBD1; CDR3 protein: CASSLSPDRGFQPQHF; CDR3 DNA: TGTGCCAGCAGTTTGTCACCGGACAGGGGGTTTCAGCCCCAGCATTTT
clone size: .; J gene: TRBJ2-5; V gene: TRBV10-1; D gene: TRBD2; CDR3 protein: CASSEWRGSQETQYF; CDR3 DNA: TGCGCCAGCAGTGAGTGGCGGGGGAGCCAAGAGACCCAGTACTTC
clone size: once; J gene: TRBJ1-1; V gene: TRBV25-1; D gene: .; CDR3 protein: CASSPRQALEAFF; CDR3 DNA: TGTGCCAGCAGTCCTCGACAGGCTCTTGAAGCTTTCTTT
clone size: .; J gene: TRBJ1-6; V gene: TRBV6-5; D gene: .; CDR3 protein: CASSRGELANSPLHF; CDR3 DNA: TGTGCCAGCAGTCGGGGGGAACTGGCCAATTCACCCCTCCACTTT
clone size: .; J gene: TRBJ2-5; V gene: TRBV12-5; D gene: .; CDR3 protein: CASGLGLEETQYF; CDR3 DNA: TGTGCTAGTGGGCTAGGACTGGAAGAGACCCAGTACTTC
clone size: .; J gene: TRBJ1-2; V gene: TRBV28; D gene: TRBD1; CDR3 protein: CASRGTGGEVGLSSTF; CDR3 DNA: TGTGCCAGCAGGGGGACAGGGGGCGAAGTAGGGCTGAGTTCCACCTTC
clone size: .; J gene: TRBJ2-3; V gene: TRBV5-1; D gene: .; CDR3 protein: CASSLGDDTQYF; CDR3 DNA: TGCGCCAGCAGCTTAGGGGATGATACGCAGTATTTT
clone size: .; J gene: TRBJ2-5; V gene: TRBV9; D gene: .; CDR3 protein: CASSVDPIQETQYF; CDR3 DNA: TGTGCCAGCAGCGTAGATCCCATCCAAGAGACCCAGTACTTC
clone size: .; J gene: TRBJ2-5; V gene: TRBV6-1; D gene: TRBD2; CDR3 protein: CASGLAGGQETQYF; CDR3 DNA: TGTGCCAGCGGATTAGCGGGGGGGCAAGAGACCCAGTACTTC
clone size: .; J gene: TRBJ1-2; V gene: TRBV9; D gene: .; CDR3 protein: CASSVGRAGGYTF; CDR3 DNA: TGTGCCAGCAGCGTAGGCAGGGCTGGCGGCTACACCTTC
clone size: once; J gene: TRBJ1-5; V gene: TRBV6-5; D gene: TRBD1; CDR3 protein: CASSPGGFNQPQHF; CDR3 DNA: TGTGCCAGCAGTCCAGGGGGCTTCAATCAGCCCCAGCATTTT
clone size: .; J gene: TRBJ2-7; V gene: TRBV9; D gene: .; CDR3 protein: CASSVGGGAGYEQYF; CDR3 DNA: TGTGCCAGCAGCGTAGGTGGAGGGGCGGGCTACGAGCAGTACTTC
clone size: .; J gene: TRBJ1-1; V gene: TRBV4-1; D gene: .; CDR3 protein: CASSPGLGTEAFF; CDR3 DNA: TGCGCCAGCAGCCCCGGACTCGGCACTGAAGCTTTCTTT
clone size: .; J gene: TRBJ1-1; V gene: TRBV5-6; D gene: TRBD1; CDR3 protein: CASSPQDREGDTEAFF; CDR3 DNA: TGTGCCAGCAGCCCTCAGGACAGGGAAGGAGACACTGAAGCTTTCTTT
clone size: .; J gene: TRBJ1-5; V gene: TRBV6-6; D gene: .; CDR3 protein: CASSVPGHEEQPQHF; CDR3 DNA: TGTGCCAGCAGTGTTCCGGGACATGAGGAACAGCCCCAGCATTTT
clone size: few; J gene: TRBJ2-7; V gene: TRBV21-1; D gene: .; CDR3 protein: CASSKVGQAGEQYF; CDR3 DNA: TGTGCCAGCAGCAAAGTGGGACAGGCCGGTGAGCAGTACTTC
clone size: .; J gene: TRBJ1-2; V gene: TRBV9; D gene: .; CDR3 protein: CASSGYRDGANYGYTF; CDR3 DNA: TGTGCCAGCAGCGGGTACAGGGATGGAGCTAACTATGGCTACACCTTC
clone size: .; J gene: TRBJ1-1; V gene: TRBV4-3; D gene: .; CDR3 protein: CASSQESDTEAFF; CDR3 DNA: TGCGCCAGCAGCCAAGAGTCGGACACTGAAGCTTTCTTT
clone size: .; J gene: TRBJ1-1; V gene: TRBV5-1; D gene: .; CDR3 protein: CASSLQNTEAFF; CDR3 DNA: TGCGCCAGCAGCTTGCAGAACACTGAAGCTTTCTTT
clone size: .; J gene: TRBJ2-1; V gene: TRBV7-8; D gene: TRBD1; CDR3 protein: CASSPTRDRVINEQFF; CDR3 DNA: TGTGCCAGCAGCCCTACCCGGGACAGGGTTATAAATGAGCAGTTCTTC
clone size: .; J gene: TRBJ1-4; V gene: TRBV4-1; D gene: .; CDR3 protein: CASSVRREFANEKLFF; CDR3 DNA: TGCGCCAGCAGCGTTCGCAGGGAATTCGCTAATGAAAAACTGTTTTTT
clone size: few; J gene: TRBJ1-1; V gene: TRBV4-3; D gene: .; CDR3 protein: CASSQGREPNTEAFF; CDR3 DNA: TGCGCCAGCAGCCAAGGGAGGGAGCCGAACACTGAAGCTTTCTTT
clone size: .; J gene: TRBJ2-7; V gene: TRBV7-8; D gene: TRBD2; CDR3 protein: CASSEGLAYEQYF; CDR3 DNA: TGTGCCAGCAGCGAGGGACTAGCCTACGAGCAGTACTTC
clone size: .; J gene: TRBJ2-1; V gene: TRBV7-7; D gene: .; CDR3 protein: CASSQGPQGKEQFF; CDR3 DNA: TGTGCCAGCAGCCAGGGGCCTCAGGGCAAGGAGCAGTTCTTC
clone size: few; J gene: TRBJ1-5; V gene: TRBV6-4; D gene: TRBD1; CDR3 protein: CASSSPGGSNQPQHF; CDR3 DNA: TGTGCCAGCAGTAGCCCAGGGGGTAGCAATCAGCCCCAGCATTTT
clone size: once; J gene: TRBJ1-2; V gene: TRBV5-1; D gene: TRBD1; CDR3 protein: CASSLLPMGQGGEGYTF; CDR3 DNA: TGCGCCAGCAGCTTGCTACCGATGGGACAGGGAGGAGAGGGCTACACCTTC
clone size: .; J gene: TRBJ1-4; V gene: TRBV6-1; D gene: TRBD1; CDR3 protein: CASSAPGGREKLFF; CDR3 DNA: TGTGCCAGCAGCGCACCAGGGGGCAGGGAAAAACTGTTTTTT